The clone carrying this T cell receptor beta chain came up a few times. The antigen is undetermined. This record comes from a study of CD8 T cells in ankylosing spondylitis. Study results and caveats: The study identified a TCR beta motif of roughly eight highly homologous variants that appeared characteristic of ankylosing spondylitis blood.

TCRdb called the 5' RACE reads again in MiXCR, with one record for every CDR3 protein. The data show about 840,000 distinct CDR3 sequences, 12% seen once. Input material: blood, either unsorted or a sorted T cell fraction (not recorded which). The receptor was derived from a male donor with ankylosing spondylitis.

The CDR3 sequence is CASSQDSGSYEQYF. The CDR3 DNA reads TGCGCCAGCAGCCAAGATTCAGGCTCCTACGAGCAGTACTTC. The rearrangement joins TRBV4-3 to TRBJ2-7; D is unclear. Germline V gene sequence: CDR1 LGHNA, CDR2 YSLEER. V lost 0 bases and J 0 bases, leaving 6 bases between the germline ends. The CDR3 contains 14 residues.